This record concerns one TCR beta chain sequence. Its antigen is not yet known. The record has no base qualities; no much larger clone is one base away. These data belong to a study of blood T cells in healthy people across ages (dated by TCRdb to 2014 to 2015). A note on the overall study: In model experiments, template switching captured roughly one uniquely barcoded TCR beta cDNA molecule for every two T cells. To track age-related changes in TCR beta repertoire diversity, the study relied on deep sequencing normalized with unique cDNA molecular identifiers. Four age groups were formed from the donors: young (average about 17 years), middle-aged (less than 40), aged (around 62) and long-lived (about 75). To avoid experimental bias, donors of different ages were randomly spread across the sequencing lanes. For two donors (one aged 18 to 30 and one aged 80 or older), the study analyzed two additional independent replicas of 1 million unique cDNA reads from the same blood draw. The paper's findings and limits, for the study overall: Estimates of total diversity based on one million sequenced T cells were considered lower bounds and underestimates. Conclusive comparison of naive and antigen-experienced compartments was prevented by the profiling of bulk unsorted PBMCs. Because the CMV infection status of the donors was unknown, age-related changes in expanded clonotypes may potentially have been confounded. As age increased, observed TCR beta diversity per million T cells dropped in a roughly linear way, and a significant reduction was already evident by age 40. Compared with the aged group, more naive CD4+ T cells, fewer expanded clones and increased TCR diversity were shown by the long-lived group, suggesting age selection. A strong correlation was found between observed TCR beta diversity and the percentage of naive T cells measured by flow cytometry.

Donors were roughly 40 systemically healthy Caucasian individuals from Russia aged roughly 6 to 90 years. Around 10 milliliters of peripheral blood were collected from each donor into EDTA-treated Vacutainer tubes. Ficoll-Paque density-gradient centrifugation was used to isolate PBMCs, with at least 7 million per sample. Trizol reagent was used to extract total RNA from PBMCs, with at least 6 micrograms per sample. Naive CD45RAhigh/CD27high T cell percentages were measured by flow cytometry on a PBMC aliquot from every donor. CDR1 SGHKS and CDR2 YYEKEE were looked up in the germline V gene (reference sequence). The trim is 8 bases for V and 1 base for J, with a gap of 19 bases between the germline ends. The CDR3, cysteine through phenylalanine, is 17 amino acids long. Just CDR3 DNA is preserved here, 51 bases in frame from base 1. Library generation was performed with 5' RACE. The instrument was an Illumina HiSeq 2500. The second PCR ran for roughly 6 to 11 cycles and used a J-beta primer mix along with a sample-barcoded 5' primer. A template-switch 5' adaptor carrying 12 random nucleotides introduced a unique molecular identifier onto each TCR beta cDNA molecule. Each sample yielded at least 3 million CDR3-containing paired-end reads. First-strand cDNA was synthesized from all RNA with the Mint cDNA synthesis kit, primed by a TRBC-specific oligonucleotide. Following uracil-DNA glycosylase treatment, a first 18-cycle PCR with universal primers M1SS and BC2_uni_R was performed on all cDNA. As for how the authors treated the data: Each sample was normalized by randomly selecting 1 million high-quality reads, each carrying a distinct molecular identifier. Instead of being binned into consensus sequences, reads with shared molecular identifiers were discarded. MiTCR, set to a Q25 quality threshold and the strictest error-elimination algorithm, was used for CDR3 identification, clonotype clustering and error correction. A nonparametric unseen species model with Euler transformation was used to estimate lower-bound total TCR beta diversity. TCRdb reanalyzed the raw reads on its own, using fastp at Q25 for trimming and MiXCR for clone calling, and kept in-frame beta chains. Every distinct CDR3 protein forms one entry, paired with its most common genes and DNA. Here the V and J calls rest on TCRdb's processing, not on the authors' analysis. For this sample the table gives roughly 800,000 distinct CDR3 sequences, of which nearly 60% were detected only once. The ten largest clones take up 20% to 25% of the sample.

The material sequenced was blood. The sequence derives from a man aged 30-40 years in good health. The chain uses TRBV5-5 and TRBJ2-6; the D call could be TRBD1 or TRBD2, with each sharing 5 bases. The DNA sequence is TGTGCCAGTGTGCCGGGACCCCTCGGATCTGGGGCCAACGTCCTGACTTTC. This sequence encodes CASVPGPLGSGANVLTF.